This T cell receptor beta chain was sequenced in a study of post-analysis software for immune sequencing data. Study-level information: The study covered relapsing-remitting, secondary progressive and progressive-relapsing courses of multiple sclerosis. The study's findings and limits: Controls had lower frequencies than patients of five TRBV segments, which included TRBV5-6, TRBV5-1 and TRBV20-1.

Germline values: CDR1 MNHEY, CDR2 SMNVEV (reference sequence). This CDR3 is 14 amino acids long. Unique molecular identifiers tagged the TCR beta cDNA libraries. TCRdb independently ran MiXCR on the PCR reads; one entry per CDR3 protein. The profile covers about 200,000 distinct CDR3 sequences, with approximately 30% appearing a single time and 3% to 3.5% taken by the ten largest. As to this clonotype: The antigen is undetermined. Just one base apart from a much larger clone, this may be a read error.

Material for sequencing was blood. The sequence was obtained from a girl aged 2-17 years with multiple sclerosis. V is TRBV27 and J is TRBJ2-4; the D gene could be TRBD1 or TRBD2 (5 bases each). The J call may be mistaken, given a closer DNA end match to TRBJ2-7. The DNA of the CDR3 is TGTGCCAGCAGTTTATCAACCTGGGGGAACGAGCAGTACTTC. Amino acids: CASSLSTWGNEQYF.